This T cell receptor beta chain appears in the sequencing data of a study of cytomegalovirus exposure and HLA in healthy donors. Study overall: Genetic ancestry analysis placed around 76% of the approximately 390 donors that were genotyped in the Caucasian-associated cluster.

All the people who gave samples were healthy bone marrow donors. Germline assignment: CDR1 LGHNT and CDR2 FRNRAP. The CDR3 is 14 residues long. Trimming took off 7 bases at V and 2 bases at J, with 13 bases between the two ends. 60 Vbeta and 13 Jbeta primers were used in PCR. Libraries were prepared by immunoSEQ multiplex PCR; TCRdb keeps only in-frame clonotypes and omits some of them. In the table there are 250,000 to 300,000 clones, approximately 91% of which are singletons. Sequencing was done on a sample of PBMCs. The receptor was derived from a girl aged 2-10 years in good health and CMV-seronegative. The rearrangement uses TRBV12-5 and TRBJ2-3; TRBD2 is a possible D gene (7 bases). CDR3: CASAWGGPTDTQYF. DNA for the CDR3: TGTGCTAGTGCCTGGGGGGGGCCCACAGATACGCAGTATTTT.